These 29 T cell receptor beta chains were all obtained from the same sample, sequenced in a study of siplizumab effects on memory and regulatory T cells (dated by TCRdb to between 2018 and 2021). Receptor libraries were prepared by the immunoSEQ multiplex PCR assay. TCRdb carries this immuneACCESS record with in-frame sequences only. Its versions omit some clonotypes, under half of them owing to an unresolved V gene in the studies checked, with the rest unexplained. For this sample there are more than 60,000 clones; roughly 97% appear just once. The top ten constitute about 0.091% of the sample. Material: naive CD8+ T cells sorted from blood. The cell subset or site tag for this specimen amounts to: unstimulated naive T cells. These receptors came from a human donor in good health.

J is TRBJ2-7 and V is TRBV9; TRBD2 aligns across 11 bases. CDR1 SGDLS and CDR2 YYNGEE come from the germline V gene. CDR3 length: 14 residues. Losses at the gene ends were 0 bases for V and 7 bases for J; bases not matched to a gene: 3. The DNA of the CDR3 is TGTGCCAGCAGCGTAGGTAGCGGGGGGGATGAGCAGTACTTC. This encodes CASSVGSGGDEQYF.

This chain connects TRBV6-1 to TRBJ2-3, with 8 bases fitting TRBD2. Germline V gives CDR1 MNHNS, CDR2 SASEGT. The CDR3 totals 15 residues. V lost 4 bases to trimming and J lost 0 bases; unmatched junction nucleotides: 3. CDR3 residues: CASSGASGSTDTQYF. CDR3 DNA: TGTGCCAGCAGTGGAGCTAGCGGGAGCACAGATACGCAGTATTTT.

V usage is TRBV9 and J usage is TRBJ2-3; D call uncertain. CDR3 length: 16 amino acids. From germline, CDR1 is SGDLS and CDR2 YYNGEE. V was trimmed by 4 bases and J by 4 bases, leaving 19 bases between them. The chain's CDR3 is CASSHPVEANPDTQYF. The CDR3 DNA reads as TGTGCCAGCAGCCACCCAGTCGAAGCGAACCCAGATACGCAGTATTTT.

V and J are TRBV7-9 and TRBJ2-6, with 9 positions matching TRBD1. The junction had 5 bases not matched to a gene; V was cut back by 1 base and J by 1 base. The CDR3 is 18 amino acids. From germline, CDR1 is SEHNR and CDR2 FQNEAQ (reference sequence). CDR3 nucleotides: TGTGCCAGCAGCTTAGGGACAGGGGTACTTTCTGGGGCCAACGTCCTGACTTTC. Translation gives CASSLGTGVLSGANVLTF. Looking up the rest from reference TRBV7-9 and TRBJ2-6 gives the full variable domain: DTGVSQNPRHKITKRGQNVTFRCDPISEHNRLYWYRQTLGQGPEFLTYFQNEAQLEKSRLLSDRFSAERPKGSFSTLEIQRTEQGDSAMYLCASSLGTGVLSGANVLTFGAGSRLTVL.

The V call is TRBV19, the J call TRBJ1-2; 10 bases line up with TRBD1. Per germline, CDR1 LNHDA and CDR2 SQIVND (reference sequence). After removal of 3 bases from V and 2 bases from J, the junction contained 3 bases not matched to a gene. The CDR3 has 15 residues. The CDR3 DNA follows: TGTGCCAGTAGTATCGGACAGGGGGTGAACTATGGCTACACCTTC. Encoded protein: CASSIGQGVNYGYTF.

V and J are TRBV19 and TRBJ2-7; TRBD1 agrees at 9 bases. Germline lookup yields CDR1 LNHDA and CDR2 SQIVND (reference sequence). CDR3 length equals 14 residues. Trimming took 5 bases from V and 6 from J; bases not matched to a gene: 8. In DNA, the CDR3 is TGTGCCAGTAGTCCGTGGGGACAGGGAGGCGAGCAGTACTTC. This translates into CASSPWGQGGEQYF.

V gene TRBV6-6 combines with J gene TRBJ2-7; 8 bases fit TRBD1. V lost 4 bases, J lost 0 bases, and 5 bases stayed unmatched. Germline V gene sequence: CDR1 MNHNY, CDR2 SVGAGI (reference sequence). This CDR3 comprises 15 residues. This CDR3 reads CASSSPGTGSYEQYF. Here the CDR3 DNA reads TGTGCCAGCAGTTCACCCGGGACAGGCTCCTACGAGCAGTACTTC.

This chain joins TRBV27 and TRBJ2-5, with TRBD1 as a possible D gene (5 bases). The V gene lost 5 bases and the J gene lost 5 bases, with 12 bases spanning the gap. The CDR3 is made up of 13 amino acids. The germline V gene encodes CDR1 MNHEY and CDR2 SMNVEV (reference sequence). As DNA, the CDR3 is TGTGCCAGCAGTGATCAGGGTGGGGAGACCCAGTACTTC. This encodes CASSDQGGETQYF.

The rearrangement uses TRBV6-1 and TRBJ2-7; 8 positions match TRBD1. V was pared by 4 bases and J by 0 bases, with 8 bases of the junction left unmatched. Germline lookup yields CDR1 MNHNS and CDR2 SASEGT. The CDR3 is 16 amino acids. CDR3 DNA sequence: TGTGCCAGCAGTGGGTCTGGCGGGACAGGCTCCTACGAGCAGTACTTC. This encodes CASSGSGGTGSYEQYF.

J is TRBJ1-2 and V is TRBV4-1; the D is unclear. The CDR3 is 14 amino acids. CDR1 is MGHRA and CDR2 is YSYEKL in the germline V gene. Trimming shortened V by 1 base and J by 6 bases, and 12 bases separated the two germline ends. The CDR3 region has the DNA TGCGCCAGCAGCCAAGGCAAGGGATTTAATGGCTACACCTTC. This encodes CASSQGKGFNGYTF.

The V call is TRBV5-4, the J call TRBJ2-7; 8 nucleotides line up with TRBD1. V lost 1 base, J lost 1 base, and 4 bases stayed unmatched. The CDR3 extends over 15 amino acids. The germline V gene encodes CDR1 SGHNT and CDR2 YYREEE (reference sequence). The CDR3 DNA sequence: TGTGCCAGCAGCTTGCCGGGACAGGAATCCTACGAGCAGTACTTC. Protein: CASSLPGQESYEQYF.

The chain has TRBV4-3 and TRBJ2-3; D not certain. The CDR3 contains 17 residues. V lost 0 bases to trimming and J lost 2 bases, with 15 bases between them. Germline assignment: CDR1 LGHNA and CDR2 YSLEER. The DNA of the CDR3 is TGCGCCAGCAGCCAAGATAGGCAGAGGTTCTCCACAGATACGCAGTATTTT. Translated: CASSQDRQRFSTDTQYF.

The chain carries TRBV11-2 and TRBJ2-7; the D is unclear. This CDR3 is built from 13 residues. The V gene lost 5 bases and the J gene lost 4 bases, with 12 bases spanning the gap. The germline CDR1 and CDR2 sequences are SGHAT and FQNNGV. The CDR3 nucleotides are TGTGCCAGCAGCGTAGGTGACGGGTACGAGCAGTACTTC. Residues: CASSVGDGYEQYF. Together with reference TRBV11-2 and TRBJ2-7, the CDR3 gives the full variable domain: EAGVAQSPRYKIIEKRQSVAFWCNPISGHATLYWYQQILGQGPKLLIQFQNNGVVDDSQLPKDRFSAERLKGVDSTLKIQPAKLEDSAVYLCASSVGDGYEQYFGPGTRLTVT.

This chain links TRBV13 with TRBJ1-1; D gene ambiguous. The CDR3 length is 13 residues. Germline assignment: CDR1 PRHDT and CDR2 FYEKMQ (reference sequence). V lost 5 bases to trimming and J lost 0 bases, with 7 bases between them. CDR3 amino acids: CASSLYMNTEAFF. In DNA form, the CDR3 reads TGTGCCAGCAGCCTTTATATGAACACTGAAGCTTTCTTT.

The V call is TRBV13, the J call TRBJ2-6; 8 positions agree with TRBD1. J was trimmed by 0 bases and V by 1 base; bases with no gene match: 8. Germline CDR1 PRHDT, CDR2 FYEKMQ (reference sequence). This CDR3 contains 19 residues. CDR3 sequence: CASSLVPGQEVSGANVLTF. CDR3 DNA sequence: TGTGCCAGCAGCTTAGTTCCGGGACAGGAAGTCTCTGGGGCCAACGTCCTGACTTTC.

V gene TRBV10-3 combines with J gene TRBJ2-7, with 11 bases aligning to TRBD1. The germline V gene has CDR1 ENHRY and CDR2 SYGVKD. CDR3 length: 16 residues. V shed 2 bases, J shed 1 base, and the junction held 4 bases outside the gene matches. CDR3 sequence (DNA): TGTGCCATCAGTGAGGCGGGACAGGGGGTTTCCTACGAGCAGTACTTC. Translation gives CAISEAGQGVSYEQYF.

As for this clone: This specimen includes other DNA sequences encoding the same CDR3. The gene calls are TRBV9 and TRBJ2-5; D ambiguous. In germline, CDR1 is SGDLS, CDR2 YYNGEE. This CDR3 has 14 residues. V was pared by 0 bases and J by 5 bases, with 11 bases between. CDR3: CASSVEGLFETQYF. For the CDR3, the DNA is TGTGCCAGCAGCGTAGAGGGTCTCTTCGAGACCCAGTACTTC.

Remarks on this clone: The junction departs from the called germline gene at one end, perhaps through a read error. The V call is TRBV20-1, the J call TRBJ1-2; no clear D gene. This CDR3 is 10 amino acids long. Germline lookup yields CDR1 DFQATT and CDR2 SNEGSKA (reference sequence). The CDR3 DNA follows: TGCAGTGCTCGAGACGTGAGCGAGACCTTC. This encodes CSARDVSETF.

The CDR3 DNA sequence: TGTGCCAGCAGCACAGGACAGGGTGGTGACACCATATATTTT. Its protein is CASSTGQGGDTIYF. This chain joins TRBV9 and TRBJ1-3, with 8 bases lining up with TRBD1. The J segment lost 8 bases and the V segment lost 4 bases, leaving 8 bases of the junction unmatched. Germline V gene sequence: CDR1 SGDLS, CDR2 YYNGEE. The CDR3 covers 14 residues.

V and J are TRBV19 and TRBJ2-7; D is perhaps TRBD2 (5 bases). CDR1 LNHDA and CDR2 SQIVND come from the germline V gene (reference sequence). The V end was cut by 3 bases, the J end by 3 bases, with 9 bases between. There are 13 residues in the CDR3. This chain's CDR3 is CASSIGIDYEQYF. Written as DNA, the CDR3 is TGTGCCAGTAGTATCGGGATCGACTACGAGCAGTACTTC.

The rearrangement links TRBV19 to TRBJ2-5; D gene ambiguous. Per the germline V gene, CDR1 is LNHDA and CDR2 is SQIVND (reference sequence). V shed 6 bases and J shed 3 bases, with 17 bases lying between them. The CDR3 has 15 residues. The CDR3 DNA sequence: TGTGCCAGTAGCTCTACTTCGACCCCCGAAGAGACCCAGTACTTC. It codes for CASSSTSTPEETQYF.

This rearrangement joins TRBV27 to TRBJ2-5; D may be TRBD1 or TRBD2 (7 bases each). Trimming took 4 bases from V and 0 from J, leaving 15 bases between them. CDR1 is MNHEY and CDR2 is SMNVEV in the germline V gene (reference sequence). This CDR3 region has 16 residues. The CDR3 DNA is TGTGCCAGCAGTTCAGGGGGGGGTTTGTACCAAGAGACCCAGTACTTC. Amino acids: CASSSGGGLYQETQYF.

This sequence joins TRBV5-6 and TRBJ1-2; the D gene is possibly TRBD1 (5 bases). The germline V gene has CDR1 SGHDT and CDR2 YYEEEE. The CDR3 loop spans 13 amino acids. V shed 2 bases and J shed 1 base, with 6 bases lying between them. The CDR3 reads CASSFDSNYGYTF. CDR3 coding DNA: TGTGCCAGCAGCTTCGACAGTAACTATGGCTACACCTTC.

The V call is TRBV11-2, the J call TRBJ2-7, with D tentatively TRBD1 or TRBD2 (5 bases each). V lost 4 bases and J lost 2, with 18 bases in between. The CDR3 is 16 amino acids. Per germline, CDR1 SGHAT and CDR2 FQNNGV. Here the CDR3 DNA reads TGTGCCAGCAGCTCTTACTTGGGGGTAGGGGCCTACGAGCAGTACTTC. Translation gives CASSSYLGVGAYEQYF.

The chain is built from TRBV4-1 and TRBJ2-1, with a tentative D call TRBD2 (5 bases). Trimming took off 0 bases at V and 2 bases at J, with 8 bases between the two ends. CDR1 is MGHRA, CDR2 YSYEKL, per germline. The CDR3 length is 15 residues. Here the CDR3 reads CASSQEEVAYNEQFF. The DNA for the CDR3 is TGCGCCAGCAGCCAAGAGGAGGTTGCCTACAATGAGCAGTTCTTC.

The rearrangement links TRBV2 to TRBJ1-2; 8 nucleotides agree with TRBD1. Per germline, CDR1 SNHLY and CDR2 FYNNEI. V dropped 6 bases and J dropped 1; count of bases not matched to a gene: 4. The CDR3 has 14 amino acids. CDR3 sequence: CASRTGAINYGYTF. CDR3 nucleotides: TGTGCCAGCAGGACAGGGGCGATTAACTATGGCTACACCTTC.

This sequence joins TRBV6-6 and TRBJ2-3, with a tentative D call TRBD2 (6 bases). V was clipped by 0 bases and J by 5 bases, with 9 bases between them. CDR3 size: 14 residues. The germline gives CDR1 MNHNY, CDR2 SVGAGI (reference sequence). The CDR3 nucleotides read TGTGCCAGCAGTTACTCGGTAGCGGTAGATACGCAGTATTTT. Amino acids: CASSYSVAVDTQYF.

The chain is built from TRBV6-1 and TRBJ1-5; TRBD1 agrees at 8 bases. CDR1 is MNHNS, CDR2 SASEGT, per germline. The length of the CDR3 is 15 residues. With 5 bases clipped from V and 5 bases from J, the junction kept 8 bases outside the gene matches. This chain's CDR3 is CASSPTGEGDQPQHF. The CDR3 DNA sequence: TGTGCCAGCAGTCCGACAGGGGAGGGGGATCAGCCCCAGCATTTT.

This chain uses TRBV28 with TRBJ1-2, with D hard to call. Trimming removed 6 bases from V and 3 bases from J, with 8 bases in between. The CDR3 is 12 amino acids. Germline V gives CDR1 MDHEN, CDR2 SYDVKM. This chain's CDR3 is CASREIDYGYTF. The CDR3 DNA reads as TGTGCCAGCAGAGAGATAGACTATGGCTACACCTTC.